This T cell receptor (beta chain) was identified in a study of blood T cell repertoires in COVID-19. At the level of the study: The study drew acute and convalescent COVID-19 samples from the United States, Italy and Spain.

As originally analysed: Amplified reference gene primers provided the basis for estimating nucleated cell counts. Only in-frame clones appear in the TCRdb table, and some are missing; sequencing was by immunoSEQ multiplex PCR. D and trimming come from the DNA, and the V and J calls and clone size come from that table. The table lists 160,000 or so clones, 78% of them singletons, with approximately 15% in the top ten. Germline V lookup: CDR1 SGHTS, CDR2 YDEGEE. The CDR3 totals 14 residues. Trimming cost V 0 bases and J 6 bases, with 12 bases left between them. The material sequenced was peripheral blood. The chain employs TRBV5-8 and TRBJ1-2; D call uncertain. The source of this sequence is a woman of 80 years or more with acute or convalescent COVID-19. This CDR3 is CASSLDLRQDGYTF. The CDR3 bases are TGTGCCAGCAGCTTGGATTTGAGACAAGATGGCTACACCTTC.